The rows below give T cell receptor beta chains drawn from one sample of a study of CD8 T cells in Susac syndrome. TCRdb recomputed calls from the immunoSEQ multiplex PCR reads with MiXCR, one row per CDR3 protein. Counted here are 27,000 or so distinct CDR3 sequences, 85% to 95% occurring once; the ten biggest clones make up 0.27%. Sequencing was carried out using CD8+ T cells from PBMCs. The receptors come from a human donor in good health. Both conserved end residues are part of each CDR3. A D gene is named only where the DNA matches it firmly. Clone size, where shown, is once, few, many, or a class for clones that have expanded.

j_call	d_call	cdr3_length	clone_size	v_call	cdr3_aa	cdr3_nt
TRBJ1-1	.	12	.	TRBV6-1	CASSVLYTEAFF	TGTGCCAGCAGCGTTCTGTACACTGAAGCTTTCTTT
TRBJ2-2	TRBD2	13	.	TRBV20-1	CSAIAGGTGELFF	TGCAGTGCTATAGCGGGGGGGACCGGGGAGCTGTTTTTT
TRBJ2-6	.	12	.	TRBV19	CATRAGANVLTF	TGTGCCACCAGGGCTGGGGCCAACGTCCTGACTTTC
TRBJ2-7	.	16	.	TRBV6-2/TRBV6-3	CASTKGPGRAAYEQYF	TGTGCCAGCACCAAAGGACCAGGACGTGCCGCCTACGAGCAGTACTTC
TRBJ2-1	.	15	.	TRBV9	CASSVDGNRANEQFF	TGTGCCAGCAGCGTAGATGGTAACAGGGCAAATGAGCAGTTCTTC
TRBJ2-1	TRBD2	15	.	TRBV6-5	CASSPGTSLYNEQFF	TGTGCCAGCAGCCCGGGGACTAGCCTTTACAATGAGCAGTTCTTC
TRBJ2-3	TRBD2	16	.	TRBV6-4	CASSEASGGTPDTQYF	TGTGCCAGCAGTGAAGCTAGCGGGGGGACGCCAGATACGCAGTATTTT
TRBJ2-7	.	17	few	TRBV6-2/TRBV6-3	CASSYSEGRPSSYEQYF	TGTGCCAGCAGTTACTCAGAAGGCAGGCCGAGCTCCTACGAGCAGTACTTC
TRBJ1-1	.	14	.	TRBV20-1	CSARVRGALTEAFF	TGCAGTGCTAGAGTCCGGGGCGCCCTCACTGAAGCTTTCTTT
TRBJ2-1	TRBD2	15	.	TRBV9	CASSVRGGAYHEQFF	TGTGCCAGCAGCGTACGCGGGGGGGCCTATCATGAGCAGTTCTTC
TRBJ1-1	.	14	.	TRBV6-5	CASSYSSSVTEAFF	TGTGCCAGCAGTTACTCATCGAGTGTCACTGAAGCTTTCTTT
TRBJ2-1	TRBD2	17	.	TRBV14	CASSLTSGTSEYNEQFF	TGTGCCAGCAGCCTCACTTCCGGGACTAGCGAATACAATGAGCAGTTCTTC